This T cell receptor beta chain was recovered during a study of Tregs in tolerant kidney transplant recipients. On the study more broadly: Mixed chimerism was transient after nonmyeloablative marrow transplants from related graft donors. Study outcomes and limitations: No direct test of biological reproducibility was done here.

Unstimulated regulatory T cells (CD4+CD25+CD127-), CD4+CD25- non-regulatory cells, CD4 and CD8 cells were FACS-sorted from thawed PBMCs. The method was immunoSEQ multiplex PCR; TCRdb's version includes in-frame clones alone and lacks a portion of them. The sample includes tens of thousands of clones. Notes on this clone: Its specificity is not known.

This clonotype was sampled from a human donor who received a combined kidney and bone marrow transplant. The source was CD4+ T cells from blood, collected before the transplant.

CDR3: CASSRLGAATNEKLFF. The sequenced CDR3 bases are TGTGCCAGTAGTAGACTAGGGGCGGCAACTAATGAAAAA. The V gene is TRBV19, the J gene TRBJ1-4; the D gene is possibly TRBD1 (5 bases). The CDR3 extends 3 residues past the end of the read, so its final part is completed from the germline J gene. Germline V gives CDR1 LNHDA, CDR2 SQIVND (reference sequence). The V gene lost 4 bases and the J gene lost 0 bases, with 12 bases spanning the gap. This CDR3 is built from 16 residues.